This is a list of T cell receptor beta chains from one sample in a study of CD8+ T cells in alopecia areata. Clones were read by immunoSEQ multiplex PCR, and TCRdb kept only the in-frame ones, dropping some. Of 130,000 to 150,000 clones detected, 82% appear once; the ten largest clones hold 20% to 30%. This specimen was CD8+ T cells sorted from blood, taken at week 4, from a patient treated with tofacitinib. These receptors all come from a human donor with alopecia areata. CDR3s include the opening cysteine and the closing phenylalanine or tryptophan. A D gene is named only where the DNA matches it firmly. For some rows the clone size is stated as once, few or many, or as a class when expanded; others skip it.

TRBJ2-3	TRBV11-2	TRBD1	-	CASSFFSPGQILYF	TGTGCCAGCAGCTTTTTCTCCCCGGGACAGATCCTGTATTTT
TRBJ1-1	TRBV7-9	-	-	CAGSTQNTEAFF	TGTGCCGGTTCTACACAGAACACTGAAGCTTTCTTT
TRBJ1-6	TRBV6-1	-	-	CASSEALGSPLHF	TGTGCCAGCAGTGAAGCGCTAGGTTCACCCCTCCACTTT
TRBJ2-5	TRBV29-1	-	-	CSVEDGAHQYF	TGCAGCGTTGAAGACGGGGCCCACCAGTACTTC
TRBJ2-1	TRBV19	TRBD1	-	CASSMGTGWDEQFF	TGTGCCAGTAGTATGGGGACAGGGTGGGATGAGCAGTTCTTC
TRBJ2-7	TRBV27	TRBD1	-	CASSETGASYEQYF	TGTGCCAGCAGCGAGACAGGGGCATCCTACGAGCAGTACTTC
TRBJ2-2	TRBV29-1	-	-	CSVLAVDTGELFF	TGCAGCGTTTTAGCGGTCGACACCGGGGAGCTGTTTTTT
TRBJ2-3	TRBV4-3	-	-	CASSLRRSTDTQYF	TGCGCCAGCAGCCTGCGACGGTCCACAGATACGCAGTATTTT
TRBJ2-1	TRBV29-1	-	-	CSVEGLGTISSYNEQFF	TGCAGCGTTGAAGGATTGGGTACTATTAGCTCCTACAATGAGCAGTTCTTC
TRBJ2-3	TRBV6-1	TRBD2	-	CASSNRDYHTDTQYF	TGTGCCAGCAGTAACCGGGACTACCACACAGATACGCAGTATTTT
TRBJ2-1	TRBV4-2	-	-	CASSQDRGYRGGEQFF	TGTGCCAGCAGCCAAGATCGCGGCTATCGAGGCGGTGAGCAGTTCTTC
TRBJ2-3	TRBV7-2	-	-	CASILENTGDTQYF	TGTGCCAGCATCCTAGAGAATACCGGAGATACGCAGTATTTT
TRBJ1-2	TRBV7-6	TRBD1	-	CASSMTGTDGYTF	TGTGCCAGCAGCATGACAGGGACCGATGGCTACACCTTC
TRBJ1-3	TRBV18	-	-	CASSPHQDPGNTIYF	TGTGCCAGCTCACCGCACCAGGACCCTGGAAACACCATATATTTT
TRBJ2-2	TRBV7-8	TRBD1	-	CASSPDRTAGELFF	TGTGCCAGCAGCCCGGACAGGACGGCCGGGGAGCTGTTTTTT
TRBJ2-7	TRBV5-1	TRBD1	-	CASSPGTGDDEQYF	TGCGCCAGCAGCCCCGGGACAGGGGACGACGAGCAGTACTTC
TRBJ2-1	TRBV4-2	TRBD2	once	CASSQESGLAGRAYNEQFF	TGTGCCAGCAGCCAAGAATCAGGGCTAGCGGGGAGGGCCTACAATGAGCAGTTCTTC
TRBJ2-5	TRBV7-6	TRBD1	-	CASSLASGGQETQYF	TGTGCCAGCAGCTTAGCTTCAGGGGGCCAAGAGACCCAGTACTTC
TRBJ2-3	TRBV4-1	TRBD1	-	CASSQLTGASTDTQYF	TGCGCCAGCAGCCAACTGACAGGGGCTAGCACAGATACGCAGTATTTT
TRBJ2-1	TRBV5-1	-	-	CASSSPPAFPKGGLGNEQFF	TGCGCCAGCAGCTCGCCGCCAGCTTTTCCGAAGGGGGGGCTTGGCAATGAGCAGTTCTTC
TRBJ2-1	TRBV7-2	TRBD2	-	CASSLGGLTTYHEQFF	TGTGCCAGCAGCTTAGGGGGACTAACAACATATCATGAGCAGTTCTTC
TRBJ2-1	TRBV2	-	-	CAITWGSRNEQFF	TGTGCCATCACTTGGGGGTCCCGCAATGAGCAGTTCTTC
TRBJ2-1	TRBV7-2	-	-	CATRGVPYNEQFF	TGTGCCACTAGGGGGGTTCCCTACAATGAGCAGTTCTTC
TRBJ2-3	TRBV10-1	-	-	CASSYSGDDPSDTQYF	TGCGCCAGCAGTTATAGCGGAGATGATCCTTCAGATACGCAGTATTTT
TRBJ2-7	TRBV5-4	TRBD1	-	CASSSGQNPYEQYF	TGTGCCAGCAGCTCGGGACAGAACCCCTACGAGCAGTACTTC
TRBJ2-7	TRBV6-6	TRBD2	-	CASTLAGGFEQYF	TGTGCCAGCACCCTAGCGGGGGGGTTTGAGCAGTACTTC
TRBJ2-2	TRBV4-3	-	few	CASSQDRGYGGELFF	TGCGCCAGCAGCCAAGATCGAGGGTACGGCGGGGAGCTGTTTTTT
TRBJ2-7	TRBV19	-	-	CASSPGGAYEQYF	TGTGCCAGTAGTCCCGGCGGGGCCTACGAGCAGTACTTC
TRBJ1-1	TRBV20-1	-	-	CSARFGEAFF	TGCAGTGCTAGATTTGGTGAAGCTTTCTTT
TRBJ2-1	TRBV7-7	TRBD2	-	CASSLGSWRGGFDEQFF	TGTGCTAGCAGCTTAGGGTCGTGGCGGGGGGGCTTTGATGAGCAGTTCTTC
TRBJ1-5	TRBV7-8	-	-	CASSLGEGQPQHF	TGTGCCAGCAGCTTAGGGGAGGGTCAGCCCCAGCATTTT
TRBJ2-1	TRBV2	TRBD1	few	CASSDRLGTVSYNEQFF	TGTGCCAGCAGTGATCGTTTAGGGACAGTGTCCTACAATGAGCAGTTCTTC
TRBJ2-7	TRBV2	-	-	CASRVREQYF	TGTGCCAGCCGTGTTAGGGAGCAGTACTTC
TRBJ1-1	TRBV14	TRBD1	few	CASSHLQGASNTEAFF	TGTGCCAGCAGCCACCTACAGGGGGCCTCGAACACTGAAGCTTTCTTT
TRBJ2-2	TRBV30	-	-	CALKSQRNTGELFF	TGTGCCCTAAAGAGCCAGCGGAACACCGGGGAGCTGTTTTTT
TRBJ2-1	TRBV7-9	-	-	CASSFFDPSSYNEQFF	TGTGCCAGCAGCTTCTTCGACCCGAGCTCCTACAATGAGCAGTTCTTC
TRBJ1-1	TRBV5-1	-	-	CASSNSGDSRTEAFF	TGCGCCAGCAGTAATTCAGGGGATTCTCGCACTGAAGCTTTCTTT
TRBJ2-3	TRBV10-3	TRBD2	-	CAIGPGGGTDTQYF	TGTGCCATCGGCCCCGGGGGGGGGACAGATACGCAGTATTTT
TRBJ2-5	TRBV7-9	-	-	CASSISEGADQETQYF	TGTGCCAGCAGCATTTCGGAGGGGGCGGACCAAGAGACCCAGTACTTC
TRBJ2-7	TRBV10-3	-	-	CAISESLVEQYF	TGTGCCATCAGTGAGTCGCTGGTTGAGCAGTACTTC
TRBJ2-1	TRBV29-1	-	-	CSVEAGGNEQFF	TGCAGCGTTGAAGCCGGGGGAAATGAGCAGTTCTTC
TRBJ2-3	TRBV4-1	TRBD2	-	CASSPELARTDTQYF	TGCGCCAGCAGCCCGGAACTAGCGCGCACAGATACGCAGTATTTT
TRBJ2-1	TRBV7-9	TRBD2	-	CASSSGTSWEQFF	TGTGCCAGCAGCTCCGGGACTAGCTGGGAGCAGTTCTTC
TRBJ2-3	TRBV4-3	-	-	CASSQDQDTQYF	TGCGCCAGCAGCCAAGACCAAGATACGCAGTATTTT
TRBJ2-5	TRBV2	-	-	CASSDRALGETQYF	TGTGCCAGCAGTGACAGGGCGTTAGGGGAGACCCAGTACTTC
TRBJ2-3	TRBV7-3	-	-	CASSSRGHTDTQYF	TGTGCCAGCAGCTCCCGTGGGCACACAGATACGCAGTATTTT
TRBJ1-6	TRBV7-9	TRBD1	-	CASSPDRNGSPLHF	TGTGCCAGCAGCCCGGACAGGAATGGGTCACCCCTCCACTTT
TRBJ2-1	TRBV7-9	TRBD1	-	CASSPRDRGDYEQFF	TGTGCCAGCAGCCCCCGGGACAGGGGTGACTATGAGCAGTTCTTC
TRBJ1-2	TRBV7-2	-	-	CASSLVQNYGYTF	TGTGCCAGCAGCTTAGTTCAGAACTATGGCTACACCTTC